These T cell receptor beta chains were read from a single sample in a study of cytotoxic CD8 clonotypes in ibrutinib-treated CLL. Sequencing used immunoSEQ multiplex PCR; TCRdb keeps in-frame clones, though not all of them. The sample lists 130,000 or so clones; approximately 83% were seen once. Sample: PBMCs, taken after 24 months of ibrutinib treatment. These receptors all come from a human donor with chronic lymphocytic leukemia. CDR3s include the opening cysteine and the closing phenylalanine or tryptophan. D genes are given only for firm matches. Not all rows give a size; the values are once, few, many and, for expanded clones, a class.

V gene	J gene	clone size	CDR3 length	D gene	CDR3 protein	CDR3 DNA
TRBV2	TRBJ2-3	-	19	TRBD2	CASPPLVAGGAGVTDTQYF	TGTGCCAGCCCACCCCTGGTTGCGGGGGGGGCCGGGGTCACAGATACGCAGTATTTT
TRBV27	TRBJ1-2	-	15	TRBD1	CASSEGTGQGNGYTF	TGTGCCAGCAGTGAGGGGACAGGACAGGGGAATGGCTACACCTTC
TRBV7-9	TRBJ2-4	-	17	-	CASSDLGAGSAKNIQYF	TGTGCCAGCAGCGATCTTGGGGCAGGGTCAGCCAAAAACATTCAGTACTTC
TRBV5-1	TRBJ2-7	-	13	-	CASSPDPIGEQYF	TGCGCCAGCAGCCCGGACCCCATAGGCGAGCAGTACTTC
TRBV5-5	TRBJ1-5	-	14	-	CASRREDGNQPQHF	TGTGCCAGCCGGAGGGAGGACGGAAATCAGCCCCAGCATTTT
TRBV7-9	TRBJ2-5	-	14	-	CATRKKGDQETQYF	TGTGCCACCCGTAAAAAAGGAGACCAAGAGACCCAGTACTTC
TRBV27	TRBJ2-7	few	17	-	CASSLIGRRGFHYEQYF	TGTGCCAGCAGTTTAATCGGGCGGAGGGGTTTTCACTACGAGCAGTACTTC
TRBV4-2	TRBJ2-7	-	14	-	CASSREQGVYEQYF	TGTGCCAGCAGCCGAGAGCAGGGAGTCTACGAGCAGTACTTC
TRBV6-4	TRBJ1-5	-	17	TRBD1	CASSDGPTGLSNQPQHF	TGTGCCAGCAGTGATGGGCCGACAGGGCTTAGCAATCAGCCCCAGCATTTT
TRBV5-8	TRBJ1-2	once	15	TRBD1	CASSLMDRGSYGYTF	TGTGCCAGCAGCTTGATGGACAGGGGATCCTATGGCTACACCTTC
TRBV7-9	TRBJ2-3	-	11	-	CASAMGDTQYF	TGTGCCAGCGCGATGGGAGATACGCAGTATTTT
TRBV18	TRBJ1-4	-	14	-	CASSQGFYNEKLFF	TGTGCCAGCTCACAGGGGTTTTATAATGAAAAACTGTTTTTT
TRBV19	TRBJ2-1	-	13	TRBD2	CASRGLAAFEQFF	TGTGCCAGTAGGGGACTAGCGGCTTTCGAGCAGTTCTTC
TRBV10-3	TRBJ1-5	once	15	TRBD1	CAISEGQASNQPQHF	TGTGCCATCAGTGAAGGACAGGCGAGCAATCAGCCCCAGCATTTT
TRBV5-8	TRBJ2-5	-	15	TRBD1	CASSPLDRVSETQYF	TGTGCCAGCAGCCCACTAGACAGGGTGTCGGAGACCCAGTACTTC
TRBV27	TRBJ2-3	-	15	TRBD2	CASSAGLAEIDTQYF	TGTGCCAGCAGTGCCGGACTAGCAGAGATAGATACGCAGTATTTT
TRBV4-2	TRBJ1-2	-	14	-	CASSQVLGVLGYTF	TGTGCCAGCAGCCAAGTGTTAGGGGTTCTAGGCTACACCTTC
TRBV7-8	TRBJ2-7	once	14	-	CASSHRDTPYEQYF	TGTGCCAGCAGTCACCGGGACACCCCCTACGAGCAGTACTTC
TRBV5-6	TRBJ2-1	-	16	TRBD2	CASSLPGLASYNEQFF	TGTGCCAGCAGCCTGCCGGGACTAGCCTCCTACAATGAGCAGTTCTTC
TRBV6-6	TRBJ1-3	-	16	-	CASSYSTGSSGNTIYF	TGTGCCAGCAGTTACTCGACGGGCTCCTCTGGAAACACCATATATTTT
TRBV27	TRBJ2-2	-	18	TRBD2	CASSSILTSGRASGELFF	TGTGCCAGCAGTTCTATTCTTACTAGCGGGAGGGCGTCCGGGGAGCTGTTTTTT
TRBV4-1	TRBJ1-1	-	15	-	CASSQVPPRGTEAFF	TGCGCCAGCAGCCAAGTGCCTCCAAGGGGCACTGAAGCTTTCTTT
TRBV5-6	TRBJ2-7	-	16	TRBD1	CASSLRRTDREIEQYF	TGTGCCAGCAGCTTGCGGCGGACGGACAGGGAAATTGAGCAGTACTTC
TRBV18	TRBJ2-3	-	14	-	CASSPKGSTDTQYF	TGTGCCAGCTCACCAAAGGGTAGCACAGATACGCAGTATTTT
TRBV9	TRBJ2-1	-	14	-	CASSKDPSYNEQFF	TGTGCCAGCAGCAAGGATCCCTCCTACAATGAGCAGTTCTTC
TRBV28	TRBJ1-2	-	11	-	CASRANYGYTF	TGTGCCAGCAGGGCTAACTATGGCTACACCTTC
TRBV5-1	TRBJ2-5	-	15	-	CASSWGARPGETQYF	TGCGCCAGCAGCTGGGGGGCGCGCCCGGGGGAGACCCAGTACTTC
TRBV4-1	TRBJ1-3	-	17	-	CASTLVTGKSSGNTIYF	TGCGCCAGCACCCTAGTGACCGGGAAAAGCTCTGGAAACACCATATATTTT
TRBV9	TRBJ2-5	-	17	TRBD2	CASSPGTSGGARETQYF	TGTGCCAGCAGCCCCGGGACTAGCGGGGGGGCCCGGGAGACCCAGTACTTC
TRBV11-3	TRBJ1-1	-	13	-	CASSLQGWTEAFF	TGTGCCAGCAGCTTGCAGGGTTGGACTGAAGCTTTCTTT
TRBV7-9	TRBJ1-5	-	16	-	CASSLAGRNSNQPQHF	TGTGCCAGCAGCTTAGCAGGCAGAAATAGCAATCAGCCCCAGCATTTT
TRBV30	TRBJ2-7	-	15	-	CAWSKPWTVTYEQYF	TGTGCCTGGAGTAAACCTTGGACAGTCACCTACGAGCAGTACTTC
TRBV7-9	TRBJ2-3	once	15	-	CASSLGGRGTDTQYF	TGTGCCAGCAGCTTAGGGGGAAGGGGCACAGATACGCAGTATTTT
TRBV5-1	TRBJ2-1	once	16	TRBD2	CASSLGLAGGPDEQFF	TGCGCCAGCAGCTTGGGGCTAGCGGGAGGGCCGGATGAGCAGTTCTTC
TRBV4-2	TRBJ2-3	-	16	TRBD2	CASSQATSGRWSTQYF	TGTGCCAGCAGCCAAGCGACTAGCGGGAGGTGGAGTACGCAGTATTTT
TRBV28	TRBJ1-2	-	16	TRBD1	CASSPPSPTGRSGYTF	TGTGCCAGCAGTCCCCCCTCCCCGACAGGGCGGAGTGGCTACACCTTC
TRBV10-3	TRBJ2-7	once	15	-	CAIRTVGAAMDEQYF	TGTGCCATCAGGACCGTGGGGGCAGCTATGGACGAGCAGTACTTC
TRBV27	TRBJ1-5	-	16	-	CASSRYLGDSNQPQHF	TGTGCCAGCAGCCGTTACCTGGGTGATAGCAATCAGCCCCAGCATTTT
TRBV14	TRBJ2-5	-	14	TRBD2	CASSHVGLAETQYF	TGTGCCAGCAGCCATGTGGGACTAGCGGAGACCCAGTACTTC
TRBV21-1	TRBJ2-7	once	15	-	CASSKAGGCSYEQYF	TGTGCCAGCAGCAAAGCCGGCGGATGTTCCTACGAGCAGTACTTC
TRBV30	TRBJ1-6	-	13	-	CAWSNGGNSPLHF	TGTGCCTGGAGTAACGGGGGGAATTCACCCCTCCACTTT
TRBV19	TRBJ2-7	-	16	TRBD2	CASSTEGGRAYAKQYF	TGTGCCAGTAGTACCGAAGGCGGGAGGGCCTACGCGAAGCAGTACTTC
TRBV7-2	TRBJ2-6	-	16	TRBD1	CASSPRTGSGANVLTF	TGTGCCAGCAGCCCCCGGACAGGGTCTGGGGCCAACGTCCTGACTTTC
TRBV2	TRBJ2-1	-	13	TRBD2	CASIREGHNEQFF	TGTGCCAGCATACGGGAGGGACACAATGAGCAGTTCTTC
TRBV2	TRBJ1-5	many	17	TRBD1	CASSEEGGTGGIQPQHF	TGTGCCAGCAGTGAGGAAGGGGGGACAGGGGGTATACAGCCCCAGCATTTT
TRBV18	TRBJ2-2	few	17	TRBD2	CASSPMTSGSLAGELFF	TGTGCCAGCTCACCAATGACTAGCGGGAGTCTAGCCGGGGAGCTGTTTTTT
TRBV18	TRBJ1-4	-	15	-	CASSPGGATNEKLFF	TGTGCCAGCTCACCCGGTGGAGCAACTAATGAAAAACTGTTTTTT
TRBV27	TRBJ1-1	-	14	-	CASSFRNRGTEAFF	TGTGCCAGCAGTTTTCGGAATAGGGGAACTGAAGCTTTCTTT
TRBV28	TRBJ2-7	-	14	-	CASSLSRVRYEQYF	TGTGCCAGCAGTTTATCCCGGGTTCGCTACGAGCAGTACTTC
TRBV5-1	TRBJ1-2	-	14	-	CASSLEWGAYGYTF	TGCGCCAGCAGCCTAGAATGGGGGGCATATGGCTACACCTTC
TRBV29-1	TRBJ2-7	-	14	TRBD2	CSVARDYNPYEQYF	TGCAGCGTCGCTAGGGACTACAACCCTTACGAGCAGTACTTC
TRBV4-1	TRBJ2-3	-	14	TRBD1	CATSRDSRADTQYF	TGCGCCACCAGCCGGGACAGCCGGGCAGATACGCAGTATTTT
TRBV4-2	TRBJ1-4	-	14	-	CASSQVAVNEKLFF	TGTGCCAGCAGCCAAGTGGCAGTGAATGAAAAACTGTTTTTT